One and the same sample provided the 2 T cell receptor beta chains below, sequenced in a study of identical twins. TCRdb fed the 5' RACE reads into MiXCR, producing one record per CDR3 protein. This table has roughly 700,000 distinct CDR3 sequences, about 9.4% appearing once. The data also belong to a second study, concerning yellow fever vaccine responses in identical twins.

The source material was PBMCs. These receptors were collected from a woman between 18 and 30 years old in good health.

This chain uses TRBV18 with TRBJ2-7; 10 bases line up with TRBD2. Germline V lookup: CDR1 KGHSH, CDR2 LQKENI. The CDR3 is made up of 17 amino acids. V lost 3 bases and J lost 2; bases outside the gene matches: 10. CDR3 nucleotides: TGTGCCAGCTCACCGGCAGGGAGGCTAGCGGGAGCCTACGAGCAGTACTTC. It encodes CASSPAGRLAGAYEQYF.

This clonotype was counted only a few times. The chain uses TRBV20-1 and TRBJ2-3; 9 bases are a match to TRBD1. CDR3 size: 15 residues. V was clipped by 5 bases and J by 0 bases; unmatched bases: 6. CDR1 DFQATT and CDR2 SNEGSKA come from the germline V gene (reference sequence). CDR3 nucleotide sequence: TGCAGTGCTCCACCTGGGACAGGGAGCACAGATACGCAGTATTTT. Amino acids: CSAPPGTGSTDTQYF.